The 9 T cell receptor beta chains below come from one sample, sequenced in a study of blood T cell repertoires in COVID-19. Sequencing used immunoSEQ multiplex PCR; TCRdb keeps in-frame clones, though not all of them. The data show 35,000 to 40,000 clones, 87% seen once. Sample: peripheral blood. These TCRs come from a man in his sixties with COVID-19, enrolled during active disease.

The CDR3 nucleotides are TGTGCCAGCACGACTGGTAACTATGGCTACACCTTC. Its translation is CASTTGNYGYTF. The chain uses TRBV5-6 and TRBJ1-2; D is uncertain. This CDR3 region has 12 residues. V lost 6 bases and J lost 1, with 7 bases in between. Germline V gene sequence: CDR1 SGHDT, CDR2 YYEEEE.

The rearrangement uses TRBV30 and TRBJ2-1; 11 bases map to TRBD2. V trimming: 5 bases; J trimming: 7 bases; junction bases outside the gene matches: 10. The CDR3 spans 15 residues. Per the germline V gene, CDR1 is GTSNPN and CDR2 is SVGIG (reference sequence). CDR3 in DNA: TGTGCCTGGTCACTAGCGGGAGAGTTTTTGAATGAGCAGTTCTTC. This translates into CAWSLAGEFLNEQFF.

The chain uses TRBV7-2 and TRBJ2-4, with D maybe TRBD1 (5 bases). The germline gives CDR1 SGHTA, CDR2 FQGNSA. CDR3 size: 15 residues. V shed 4 bases and J shed 3 bases, with 13 bases lying between them. In nucleotides, the CDR3 is TGTGCCAGCAGCTCCCCCGGACAAGGCAAAAACATTCAGTACTTC. Residues: CASSSPGQGKNIQYF. Using reference TRBV7-2 and TRBJ2-4 for the parts outside the CDR3, the full variable domain is GAGVSQSPSNKVTEKGKDVELRCDPISGHTALYWYRQSLGQGLEFLIYFQGNSAPDKSGLPSDRFSAERTGGSVSTLTIQRTQQEDSAVYLCASSSPGQGKNIQYFGAGTRLSVL.

This chain links TRBV2 with TRBJ2-7; possible D gene TRBD1, 6 bases. The CDR3 loop spans 14 amino acids. Germline CDR1 is SNHLY and CDR2 is FYNNEI. V lost 3 bases and J lost 0, with 9 bases in between. CDR3 in DNA: TGTGCCAGCAGTGAGAGGGGGAGCTCCTACGAGCAGTACTTC. This gives the protein CASSERGSSYEQYF.

V gene TRBV29-1 combines with J gene TRBJ2-1; 14 bases fit TRBD2. Germline trimming cut 6 bases from V and 3 bases from J; bases unmatched to any gene: 7. Germline lookup yields CDR1 SQVTM and CDR2 ANQGSEA. This CDR3 has 16 amino acids. The CDR3 DNA is TGCAGCGTGATCGGGACTAGCGGGAGCATCTACAATGAGCAGTTCTTC. Encoded protein: CSVIGTSGSIYNEQFF.

The chain uses TRBV9 and TRBJ2-7; 15 bases align to TRBD2. The CDR3 is 15 residues long. Germline values: CDR1 SGDLS, CDR2 YYNGEE. The junction had 4 bases not matched to a gene; V was cut back by 4 bases and J by 5 bases. CDR3 nucleotide sequence: TGTGCCAGCAGCTCCGGGACTAGCGGGAGGAACGAGCAGTACTTC. Its protein product is CASSSGTSGRNEQYF.

The chain is built from TRBV7-9 and TRBJ2-7; 9 nucleotides line up with TRBD1. Germline lookup yields CDR1 SEHNR and CDR2 FQNEAQ (reference sequence). The CDR3 has 13 amino acids. Trimming removed 7 bases from V and 6 bases from J; junction bases left unmatched: 7. CDR3 protein: CASNGQGLGEQYF. The CDR3 nucleotides read TGTGCCAGCAACGGACAGGGGCTCGGCGAGCAGTACTTC. The full variable domain, with the rest looked up from reference TRBV7-9 and TRBJ2-7, is DTGVSQNPRHKITKRGQNVTFRCDPISEHNRLYWYRQTLGQGPEFLTYFQNEAQLEKSRLLSDRFSAERPKGSFSTLEIQRTEQGDSAMYLCASNGQGLGEQYFGPGTRLTVT.

The chain combines TRBV4-1 with TRBJ2-4; D uncertain. Germline CDR1 MGHRA, CDR2 YSYEKL. The CDR3 length is 11 residues. Deletions cut 0 bases from V and 12 bases from J, with 6 bases between. The CDR3 here is CASSQDRGQYF. The CDR3 DNA sequence: TGCGCCAGCAGCCAAGATCGAGGTCAGTACTTC.

The rearrangement uses TRBV5-6 and TRBJ1-1, with TRBD1 matching 10 bases. This CDR3 is 16 amino acids long. From germline, CDR1 is SGHDT and CDR2 YYEEEE. V lost 4 bases, J lost 4 bases, and 10 bases stayed unmatched. In DNA, the CDR3 is TGTGCCAGCAGCCCACTCCGGACAGGGGGAGGCACTGAAGCTTTCTTT. It translates to CASSPLRTGGGTEAFF.